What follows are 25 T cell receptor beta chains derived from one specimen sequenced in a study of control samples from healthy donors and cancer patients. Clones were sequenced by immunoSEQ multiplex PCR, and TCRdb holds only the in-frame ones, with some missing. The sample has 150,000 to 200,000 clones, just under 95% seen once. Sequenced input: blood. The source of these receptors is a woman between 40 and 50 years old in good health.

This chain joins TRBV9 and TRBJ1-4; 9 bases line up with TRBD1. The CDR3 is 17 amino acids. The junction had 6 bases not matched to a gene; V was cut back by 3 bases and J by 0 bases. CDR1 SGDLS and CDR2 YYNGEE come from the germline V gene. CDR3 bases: TGTGCCAGCAGCGCGCCGGGACAGGGTGCAACTAATGAAAAACTGTTTTTT. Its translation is CASSAPGQGATNEKLFF. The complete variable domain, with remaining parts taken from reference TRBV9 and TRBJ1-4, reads DSGVTQTPKHLITATGQRVTLRCSPRSGDLSVYWYQQSLDQGLQFLIQYYNGEERAKGNILERFSAQQFPDLHSELNLSSLELGDSALYFCASSAPGQGATNEKLFFGSGTQLSVL.

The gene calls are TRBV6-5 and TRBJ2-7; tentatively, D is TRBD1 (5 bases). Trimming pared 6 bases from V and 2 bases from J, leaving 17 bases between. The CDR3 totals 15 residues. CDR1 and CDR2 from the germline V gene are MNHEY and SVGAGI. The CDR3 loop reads CASSHPRQIPYEQYF. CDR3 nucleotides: TGTGCCAGCAGCCACCCCCGACAGATACCCTACGAGCAGTACTTC.

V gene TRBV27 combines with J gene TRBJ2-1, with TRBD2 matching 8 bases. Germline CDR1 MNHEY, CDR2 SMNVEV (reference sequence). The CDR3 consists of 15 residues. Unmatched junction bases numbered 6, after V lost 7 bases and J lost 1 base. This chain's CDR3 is CASISIAGSYNEQFF. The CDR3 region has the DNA TGTGCCAGCATATCGATAGCGGGGTCCTACAATGAGCAGTTCTTC.

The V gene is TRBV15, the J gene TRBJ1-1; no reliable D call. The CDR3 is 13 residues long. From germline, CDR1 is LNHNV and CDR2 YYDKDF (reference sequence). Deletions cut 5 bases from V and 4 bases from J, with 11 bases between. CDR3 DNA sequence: TGTGCCACCAGCCAGACTGGGGTCACTGAAGCTTTCTTT. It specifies CATSQTGVTEAFF.

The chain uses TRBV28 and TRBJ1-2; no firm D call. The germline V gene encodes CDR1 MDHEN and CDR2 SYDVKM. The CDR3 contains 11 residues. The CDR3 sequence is CATRLQHGYTF. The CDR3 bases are TGTGCAACCAGGCTCCAACATGGCTACACCTTC.

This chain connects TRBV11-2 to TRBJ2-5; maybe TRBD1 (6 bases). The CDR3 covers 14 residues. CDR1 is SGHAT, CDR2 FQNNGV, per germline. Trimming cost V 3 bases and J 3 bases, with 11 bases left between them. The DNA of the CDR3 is TGTGCCAGCAGCTTGGGGGCTGTAAAAGAGACCCAGTACTTC. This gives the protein CASSLGAVKETQYF. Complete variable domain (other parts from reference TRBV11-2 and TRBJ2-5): EAGVAQSPRYKIIEKRQSVAFWCNPISGHATLYWYQQILGQGPKLLIQFQNNGVVDDSQLPKDRFSAERLKGVDSTLKIQPAKLEDSAVYLCASSLGAVKETQYFGPGTRLLVL.

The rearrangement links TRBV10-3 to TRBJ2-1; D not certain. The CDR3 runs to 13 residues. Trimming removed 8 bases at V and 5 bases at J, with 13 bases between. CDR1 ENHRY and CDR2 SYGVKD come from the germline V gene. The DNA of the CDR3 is TGTGCCATCGTCTTCCAACCGAACAATGAGCAGTTCTTC. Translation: CAIVFQPNNEQFF.

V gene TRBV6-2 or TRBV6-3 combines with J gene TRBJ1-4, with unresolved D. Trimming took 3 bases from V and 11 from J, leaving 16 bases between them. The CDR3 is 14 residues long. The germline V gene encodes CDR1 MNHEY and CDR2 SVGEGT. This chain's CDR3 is CASSYLTNSRKLFF. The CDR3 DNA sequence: TGTGCCAGCAGTTATTTGACAAACTCGAGGAAACTGTTTTTT.

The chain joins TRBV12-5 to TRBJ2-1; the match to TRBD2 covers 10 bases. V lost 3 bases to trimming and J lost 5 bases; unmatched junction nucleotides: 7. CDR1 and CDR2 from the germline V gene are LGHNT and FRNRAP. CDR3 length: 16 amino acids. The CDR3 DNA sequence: TGTGCTAGTGGTTTTCCAGCGGGGGGGCCGGACAATGAGCAGTTCTTC. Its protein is CASGFPAGGPDNEQFF.

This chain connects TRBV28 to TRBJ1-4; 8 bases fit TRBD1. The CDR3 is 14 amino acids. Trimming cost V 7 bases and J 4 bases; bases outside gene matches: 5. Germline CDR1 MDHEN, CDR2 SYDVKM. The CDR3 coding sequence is TGTGCCAGCACAGGACAGGGATTTAATGAAAAACTGTTTTTT. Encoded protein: CASTGQGFNEKLFF.

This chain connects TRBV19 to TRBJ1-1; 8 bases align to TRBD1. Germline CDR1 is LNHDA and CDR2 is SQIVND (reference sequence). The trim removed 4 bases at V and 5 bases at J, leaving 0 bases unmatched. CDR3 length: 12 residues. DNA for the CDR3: TGTGCCAGTAGTAGGACAGGGACTGAAGCTTTCTTT. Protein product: CASSRTGTEAFF.

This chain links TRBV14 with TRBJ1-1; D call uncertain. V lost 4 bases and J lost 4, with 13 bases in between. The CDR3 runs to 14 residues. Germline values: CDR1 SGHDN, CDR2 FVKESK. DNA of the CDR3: TGTGCCAGCAGCCCAGCGGTGGACGGCACTGAAGCTTTCTTT. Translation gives CASSPAVDGTEAFF.

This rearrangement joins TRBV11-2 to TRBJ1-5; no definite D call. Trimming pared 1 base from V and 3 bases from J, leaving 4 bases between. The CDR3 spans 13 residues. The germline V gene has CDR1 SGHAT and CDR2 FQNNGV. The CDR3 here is CASSLGPNQPQHF. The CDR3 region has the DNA TGTGCCAGCAGCTTAGGGCCCAATCAGCCCCAGCATTTT. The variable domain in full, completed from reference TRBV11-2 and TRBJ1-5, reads EAGVAQSPRYKIIEKRQSVAFWCNPISGHATLYWYQQILGQGPKLLIQFQNNGVVDDSQLPKDRFSAERLKGVDSTLKIQPAKLEDSAVYLCASSLGPNQPQHFGDGTRLSIL.

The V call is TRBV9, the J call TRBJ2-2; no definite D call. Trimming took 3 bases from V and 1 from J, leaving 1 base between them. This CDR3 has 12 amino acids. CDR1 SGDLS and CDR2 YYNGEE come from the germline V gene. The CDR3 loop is CASSENTGELFF. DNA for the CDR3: TGTGCCAGCAGCGAGAACACCGGGGAGCTGTTTTTT.

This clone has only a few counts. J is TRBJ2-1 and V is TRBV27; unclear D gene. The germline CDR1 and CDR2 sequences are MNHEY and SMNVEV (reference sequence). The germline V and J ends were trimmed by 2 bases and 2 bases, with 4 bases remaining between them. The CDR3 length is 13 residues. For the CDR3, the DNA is TGTGCCAGCAGTTTAGGTACCTACAATGAGCAGTTCTTC. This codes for CASSLGTYNEQFF.

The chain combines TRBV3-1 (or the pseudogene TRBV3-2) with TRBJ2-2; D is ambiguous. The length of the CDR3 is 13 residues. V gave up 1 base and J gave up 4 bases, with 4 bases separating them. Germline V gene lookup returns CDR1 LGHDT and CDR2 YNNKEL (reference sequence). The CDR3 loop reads CASSQAATGELFF. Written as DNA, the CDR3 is TGTGCCAGCAGCCAAGCGGCCACCGGGGAGCTGTTTTTT.

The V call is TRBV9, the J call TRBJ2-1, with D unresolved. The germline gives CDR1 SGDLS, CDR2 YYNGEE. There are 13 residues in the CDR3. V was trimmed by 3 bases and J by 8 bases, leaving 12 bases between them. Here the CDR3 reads CASSAHHRDEQFF. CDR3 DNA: TGTGCCAGCAGCGCTCACCATAGGGATGAGCAGTTCTTC. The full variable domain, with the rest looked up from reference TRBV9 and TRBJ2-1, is DSGVTQTPKHLITATGQRVTLRCSPRSGDLSVYWYQQSLDQGLQFLIQYYNGEERAKGNILERFSAQQFPDLHSELNLSSLELGDSALYFCASSAHHRDEQFFGPGTRLTVL.

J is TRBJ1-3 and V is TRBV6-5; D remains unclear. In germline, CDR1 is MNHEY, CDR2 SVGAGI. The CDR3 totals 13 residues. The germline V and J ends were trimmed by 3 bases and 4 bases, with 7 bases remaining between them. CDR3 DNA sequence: TGTGCCAGCAGTTATGCGCAGGGAAACACCATATATTTT. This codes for CASSYAQGNTIYF.

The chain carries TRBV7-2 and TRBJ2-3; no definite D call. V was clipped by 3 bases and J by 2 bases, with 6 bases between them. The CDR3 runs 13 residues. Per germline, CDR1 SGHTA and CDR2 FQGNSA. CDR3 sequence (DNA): TGTGCCAGCAGCTTCTCAACCACAGATACGCAGTATTTT. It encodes CASSFSTTDTQYF.

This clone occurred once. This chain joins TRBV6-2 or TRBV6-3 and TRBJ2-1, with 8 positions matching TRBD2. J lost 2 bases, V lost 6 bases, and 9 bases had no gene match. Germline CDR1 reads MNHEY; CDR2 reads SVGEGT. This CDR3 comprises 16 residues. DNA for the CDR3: TGTGCCAGCAGCCAAAGCGGGAGACAGCCCTACAATGAGCAGTTCTTC. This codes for CASSQSGRQPYNEQFF.

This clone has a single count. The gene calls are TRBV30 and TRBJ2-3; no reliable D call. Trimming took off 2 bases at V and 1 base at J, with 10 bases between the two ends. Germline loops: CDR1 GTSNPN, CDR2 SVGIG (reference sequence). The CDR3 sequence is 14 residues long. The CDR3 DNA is TGTGCCTGGAGTACTGGTCAGGGCACAGATACGCAGTATTTT. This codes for CAWSTGQGTDTQYF.

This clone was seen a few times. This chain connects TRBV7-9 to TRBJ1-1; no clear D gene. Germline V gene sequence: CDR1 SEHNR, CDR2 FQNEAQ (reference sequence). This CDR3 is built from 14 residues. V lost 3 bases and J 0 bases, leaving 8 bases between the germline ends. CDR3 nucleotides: TGTGCCAGCAGCTTGAGCCAGCTGAACACTGAAGCTTTCTTT. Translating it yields CASSLSQLNTEAFF.

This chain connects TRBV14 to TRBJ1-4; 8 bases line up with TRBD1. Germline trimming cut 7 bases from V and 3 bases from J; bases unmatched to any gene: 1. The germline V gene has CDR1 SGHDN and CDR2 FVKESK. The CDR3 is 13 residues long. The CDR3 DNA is TGTGCCAGCAACAGGGGGGCTAATGAAAAACTGTTTTTT. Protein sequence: CASNRGANEKLFF. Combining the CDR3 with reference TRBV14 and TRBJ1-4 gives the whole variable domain EAGVTQFPSHSVIEKGQTVTLRCDPISGHDNLYWYRRVMGKEIKFLLHFVKESKQDESGMPNNRFLAERTGGTYSTLKVQPAELEDSGVYFCASNRGANEKLFFGSGTQLSVL.

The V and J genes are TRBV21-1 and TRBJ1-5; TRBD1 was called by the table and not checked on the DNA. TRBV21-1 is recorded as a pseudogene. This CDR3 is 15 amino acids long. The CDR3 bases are TGTGCCAGCAGCAAAGCCTACAGGGGGGTTCAGCCCCAGCATTTT. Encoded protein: CASSKAYRGVQPQHF.

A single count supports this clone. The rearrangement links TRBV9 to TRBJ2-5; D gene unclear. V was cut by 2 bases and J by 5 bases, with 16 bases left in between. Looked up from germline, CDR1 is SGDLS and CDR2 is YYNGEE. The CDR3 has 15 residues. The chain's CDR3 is CASSVRPTVAETQYF. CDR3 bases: TGTGCCAGCAGCGTCCGGCCCACCGTGGCGGAGACCCAGTACTTC.